This T cell receptor beta chain was captured in a study of blood T cells in healthy people across ages (dated by TCRdb to the mid-2010s). Broadly, across the study: In model experiments, template switching captured about one uniquely barcoded TCR beta cDNA molecule for every two T cells. Age-related changes in TCR beta repertoire diversity were measured in the study by deep sequencing normalized with unique cDNA molecular identifiers. Donors were grouped into four age groups: young (average 16 years), middle-aged (about 40), aged (around 56) and long-lived (about 89). To avoid experimental bias, donors of different ages were spread randomly across the sequencing lanes. Two additional independent replicas of 1 million unique cDNA reads from the same blood draw were analyzed for two donors (one aged 18 to 30 and one aged 80 or older).

The donors were some 39 Caucasian individuals from Russia, aged roughly 6 to 90 years, who were systemically healthy. Each donor gave about 9.8 milliliters of peripheral blood, drawn into EDTA-treated Vacutainer tubes. Ficoll-Paque density-gradient centrifugation was used to isolate PBMCs, with at least 7 million per sample. Total RNA, at least 6 micrograms per sample, was extracted from PBMCs with Trizol reagent. Naive CD45RAhigh/CD27high T cell percentages were measured by flow cytometry on a PBMC aliquot from every donor. This clonotype was seen a handful of times. Which antigen it targets is not known. Per-nucleotide qualities are absent, and no much larger clonotype sits a single base away. General study outcomes and caveats: Total diversity estimates from one million sequenced T cells were considered lower bounds and underestimates. Because donor CMV infection status was unknown, age-related changes in expanded clonotypes were potentially confounded. As age increased, observed TCR beta diversity per million T cells dropped in a roughly linear way, and a significant reduction was already evident by age around 41. The long-lived group showed more naive CD4+ T cells, fewer expanded clones and increased TCR diversity than the aged group, suggesting age selection. Observed TCR beta diversity correlated strongly with the percentage of naive T cells measured by flow cytometry. Bulk unsorted PBMC profiling prevented conclusive comparison of naive and antigen-experienced compartments.

Libraries were constructed by 5' RACE. Sequencing was carried out with an Illumina HiSeq 2500. A second PCR of about 7 to 12 cycles was performed with a sample-barcoded 5' primer and a J-beta primer mix. A unique molecular identifier was introduced onto each TCR beta cDNA molecule by a template-switch 5' adaptor carrying 12 random nucleotides. Each sample yielded at least 2.5 million CDR3-containing paired-end reads. The Mint cDNA synthesis kit, primed by a TRBC-specific oligonucleotide, was used to synthesize first-strand cDNA from all RNA. Following uracil-DNA glycosylase treatment, all cDNA underwent a first 18-cycle PCR with the universal primers M1SS and BC2_uni_R. As for how the authors treated the data: For normalization, 1 million high-quality reads, each with a distinct molecular identifier, were randomly selected from each sample. Reads sharing molecular identifiers were discarded rather than binned into consensus sequences. MiTCR, set to a Q25 quality threshold and the strictest error-elimination algorithm, was used for CDR3 identification, clonotype clustering and error correction. A nonparametric unseen species model with Euler transformation was used to estimate a lower bound on total TCR beta diversity. TCRdb cleaned the public reads at Q25 with fastp, built clones with MiXCR and kept in-frame beta chains. A single entry per CDR3 protein holds the most common genes and DNA from its merged rows. Here the V and J calls rest on TCRdb's processing, not on the authors' analysis. This sample has over a million distinct CDR3 sequences in its table, and 59% of those were observed once. The ten largest clones represent 5.5% to 8% of the sample.

From the cysteine through the phenylalanine, the CDR3 covers 15 amino acids. The entry retains the CDR3 DNA only, 45 bases that are in frame from base 1. The germline V gene gives CDR1 as MGHRA and CDR2 as YSYEKL. The germline V end is reduced by 4 bases and the J end by 3 bases; junction bases left unmatched: 8. This sequence originates from a man aged 18-30 years in good health. The chain couples TRBV4-1 to TRBJ1-2, and 7 junction bases match TRBD1. Sequenced input: blood. The CDR3 here reads CASSRIVQGYYGYTF. The nucleotide sequence reads as follows: TGCGCCAGCAGCCGGATCGTACAGGGGTACTATGGCTACACCTTC.